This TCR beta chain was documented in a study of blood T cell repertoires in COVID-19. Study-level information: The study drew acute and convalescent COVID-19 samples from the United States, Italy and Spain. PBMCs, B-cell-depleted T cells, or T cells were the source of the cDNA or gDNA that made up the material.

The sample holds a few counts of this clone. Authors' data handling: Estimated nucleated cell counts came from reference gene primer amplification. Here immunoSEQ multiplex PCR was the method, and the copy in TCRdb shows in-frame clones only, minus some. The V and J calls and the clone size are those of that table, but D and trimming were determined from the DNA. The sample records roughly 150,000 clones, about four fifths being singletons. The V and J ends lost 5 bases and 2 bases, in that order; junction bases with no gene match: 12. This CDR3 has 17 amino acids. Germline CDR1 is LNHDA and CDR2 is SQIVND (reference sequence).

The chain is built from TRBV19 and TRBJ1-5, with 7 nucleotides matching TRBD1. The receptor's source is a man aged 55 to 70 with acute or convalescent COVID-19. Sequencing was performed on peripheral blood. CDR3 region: CASSPRRGRLGNQPQHF. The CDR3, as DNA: TGTGCCAGTAGTCCGCGAAGGGGGCGGCTAGGCAATCAGCCCCAGCATTTT.